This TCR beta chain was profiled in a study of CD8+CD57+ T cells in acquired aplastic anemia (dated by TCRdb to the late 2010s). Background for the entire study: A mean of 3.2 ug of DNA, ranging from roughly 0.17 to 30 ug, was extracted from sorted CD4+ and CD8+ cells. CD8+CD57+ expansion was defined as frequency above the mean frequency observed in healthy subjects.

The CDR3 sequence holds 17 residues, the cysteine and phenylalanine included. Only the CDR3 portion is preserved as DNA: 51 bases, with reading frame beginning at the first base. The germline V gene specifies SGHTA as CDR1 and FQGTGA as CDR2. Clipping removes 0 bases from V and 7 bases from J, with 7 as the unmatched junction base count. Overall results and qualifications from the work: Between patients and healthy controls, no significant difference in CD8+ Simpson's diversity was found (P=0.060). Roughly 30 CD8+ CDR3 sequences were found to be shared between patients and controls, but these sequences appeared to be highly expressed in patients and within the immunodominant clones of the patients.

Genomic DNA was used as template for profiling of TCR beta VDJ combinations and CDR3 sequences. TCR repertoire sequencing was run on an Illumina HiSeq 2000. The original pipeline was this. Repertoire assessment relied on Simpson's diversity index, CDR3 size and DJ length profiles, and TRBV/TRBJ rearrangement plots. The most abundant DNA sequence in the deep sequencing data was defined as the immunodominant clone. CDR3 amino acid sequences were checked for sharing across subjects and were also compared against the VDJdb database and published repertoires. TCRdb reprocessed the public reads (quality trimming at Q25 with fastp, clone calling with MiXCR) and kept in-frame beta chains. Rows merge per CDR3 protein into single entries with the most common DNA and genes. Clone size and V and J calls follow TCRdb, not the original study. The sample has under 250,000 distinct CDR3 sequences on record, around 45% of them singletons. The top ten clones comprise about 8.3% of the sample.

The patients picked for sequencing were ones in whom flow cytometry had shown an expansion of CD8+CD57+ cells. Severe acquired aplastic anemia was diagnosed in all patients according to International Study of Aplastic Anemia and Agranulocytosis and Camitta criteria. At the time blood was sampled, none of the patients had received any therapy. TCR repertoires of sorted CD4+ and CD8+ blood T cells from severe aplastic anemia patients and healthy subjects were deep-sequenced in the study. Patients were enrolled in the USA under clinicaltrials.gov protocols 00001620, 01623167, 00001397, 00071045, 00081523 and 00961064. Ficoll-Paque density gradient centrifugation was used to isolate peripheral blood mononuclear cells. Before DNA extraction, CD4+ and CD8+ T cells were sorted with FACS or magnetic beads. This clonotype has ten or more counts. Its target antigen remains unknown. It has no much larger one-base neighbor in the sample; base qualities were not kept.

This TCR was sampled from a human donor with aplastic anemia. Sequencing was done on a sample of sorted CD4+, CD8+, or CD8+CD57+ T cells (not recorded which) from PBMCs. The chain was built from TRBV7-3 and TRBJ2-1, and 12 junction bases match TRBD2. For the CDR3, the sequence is CASSLTLAGGPKNEQFF. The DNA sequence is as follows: TGTGCCAGCAGCTTAACGCTAGCGGGAGGGCCCAAAAATGAGCAGTTCTTC.